This T cell receptor beta chain derives from a study of human T cells and chemical hapten exposure. Study context: Once 0.01% DPC had been applied to the upper back by patch test, readings were taken at 6 days.

Time point described: patch test 3, about 24 weeks after DPC sensitization. Indicated treatment: therapeutic diphenylcyclopropenone sensitization with weekly scalp DPC. Trimming took 7 bases from V and 8 from J, leaving 17 bases between them. The CDR3 spans 13 residues. This clonotype turned up a few times. Its antigen is not known. Study-level points and caveats: Higher patch test scores went with higher counts of PT1 expanded TCRs.

For the library, individual cDNA molecules each received unique molecular identifiers. TCRdb reprocessed the RACE reads with MiXCR, giving one entry per CDR3 protein. The sample contains about 82,000 distinct CDR3 sequences, about an eighth of which appear only once. The receptor was isolated from a woman aged 45 to 65 with alopecia areata. Some clones in this sample may be carry-over from other donors' samples. The chain carries TRBV12-3 or TRBV12-4 and TRBJ1-2; a possible D gene is TRBD1 (6 bases). Here the sequenced sample was whole blood, taken in connection with sensitization to the hapten diphenylcyclopropenone (DPC). The CDR3 is CASTVGGRPGYTF. CDR3 nucleotides: TGTGCCAGCACCGTCGGGGGCAGACCCGGCTACACCTTC.